The 27 T cell receptor beta chains below were found in one sample sequenced in a study of blood T cell repertoires in COVID-19. Clones were sequenced by immunoSEQ multiplex PCR, and TCRdb holds only the in-frame ones, with some missing. The sample contains about 270,000 clones, around four fifths of which appear only once. Specimen: peripheral blood. These receptors all stem from a woman aged 50 to 60 with active or convalescent COVID-19.

This chain joins TRBV5-5 and TRBJ2-2, with 7 bases identical to TRBD1. This CDR3 spans 14 amino acids. J lost 9 bases, V lost 2 bases, and 7 bases had no gene match. The V gene's germline CDR1 is SGHKS and CDR2 YYEKEE (reference sequence). CDR3 amino acids: CASSLGQVGRELFF. The CDR3 DNA reads as TGTGCCAGCAGCTTAGGACAGGTGGGCCGGGAGCTGTTTTTT.

The chain links TRBV19 to TRBJ2-1; weak D call: TRBD2 (6 bases). The CDR3 contains 11 residues. V was trimmed by 6 bases and J by 11 bases, leaving 11 bases between them. Germline CDR1 and CDR2: LNHDA and SQIVND (reference sequence). The CDR3 protein is CASRGLGKQFF. The CDR3 nucleotides are TGTGCCAGTAGGGGACTTGGAAAGCAGTTCTTC.

Only one count was recorded for this clone. This chain uses TRBV5-1 with TRBJ2-4; D may be TRBD2 (5 bases). The CDR3 is 16 residues long. Germline V gene sequence: CDR1 SGHRS, CDR2 YFSETQ. V lost 3 bases and J 0 bases, leaving 13 bases between the germline ends. The CDR3 bases are TGCGCCAGCAGCTCTAGCTTCGCCCTAGCCAAAAACATTCAGTACTTC. Amino acids: CASSSSFALAKNIQYF.

This chain joins TRBV30 and TRBJ2-7; 9 positions match TRBD1. Germline-derived CDR1 and CDR2 are GTSNPN and SVGIG (reference sequence). The CDR3 runs 15 residues. Losses at the gene ends were 0 bases for V and 1 base for J; bases not matched to a gene: 4. CDR3 nucleotides: TGTGCCTGGAGTGTACGGGACAGGGTTTCCTACGAGCAGTACTTC. The encoded protein is CAWSVRDRVSYEQYF.

This chain links TRBV27 with TRBJ1-1; D gene unclear. With 3 bases removed from V and 2 bases from J, the gap between germline ends came to 4 bases. The CDR3 sequence is 12 residues long. Germline CDR1 MNHEY, CDR2 SMNVEV (reference sequence). The CDR3 nucleotides are TGTGCCAGCAGTTTTAGCAACACTGAAGCTTTCTTT. Amino acids: CASSFSNTEAFF.

The chain carries TRBV7-9 and TRBJ2-1, with 11 bases that match TRBD2. CDR3 size: 14 residues. Trimming took 5 bases from V and 7 from J; bases not matched to a gene: 4. CDR1 and CDR2 (germline): SEHNR, FQNEAQ (reference sequence). The DNA of the CDR3 is TGTGCCAGCAGCCGACTAGCGGGACAGAATGAGCAGTTCTTC. Its translation is CASSRLAGQNEQFF.

The chain combines TRBV10-3 with TRBJ1-5; 7 nucleotides align to TRBD1. CDR1 is ENHRY and CDR2 is SYGVKD in the germline V gene. The CDR3 has 13 amino acids. The ends lost 6 bases at V and 4 bases at J; junction bases unmatched: 3. The chain's CDR3 is CAIRDRENQPQHF. The DNA for the CDR3 is TGTGCCATCAGAGACAGGGAGAATCAGCCCCAGCATTTT.

This clone was seen more than once but under ten times. The gene calls are TRBV6-5 and TRBJ1-2; TRBD1 aligns across 9 bases. From germline, CDR1 is MNHEY and CDR2 SVGAGI. There are 15 residues in the CDR3. With 2 bases clipped from V and 5 bases from J, the junction kept 6 bases outside the gene matches. CDR3 sequence reads: CASSYQTGTGYGYTF. CDR3 sequence (DNA): TGTGCCAGCAGTTACCAGACCGGGACAGGGTATGGCTACACCTTC.

In nucleotides, the CDR3 is TGCGCCAGTAACCTGGGGGCGAACACTGAAGCTTTCTTT. It translates to CASNLGANTEAFF. The chain carries TRBV5-1 and TRBJ1-1; perhaps TRBD1 as D (6 bases). Germline CDR1 and CDR2: SGHRS and YFSETQ. V lost 8 bases to trimming and J lost 1 base, with 12 bases between them. The CDR3 totals 13 residues.

The chain has TRBV6-6 and TRBJ2-1; D is unclear. This CDR3 is 12 amino acids long. Germline V gives CDR1 MNHNY, CDR2 SVGAGI (reference sequence). Deletions cut 5 bases from V and 7 bases from J, with 9 bases between. CDR3 loop: CASSPVSNEQFF. CDR3 sequence (DNA): TGTGCCAGCAGTCCCGTCTCGAATGAGCAGTTCTTC.

V and J are TRBV21-1 and TRBJ2-1; the table's D gene call, TRBD1, was not cross checked with the DNA. TRBV21-1 is shown as a pseudogene. This CDR3 comprises 17 residues. This CDR3 is CASSTQNGDRGDNEQFF. CDR3 sequence (DNA): TGTGCCAGCAGCACACAAAATGGGGACAGGGGTGACAATGAGCAGTTCTTC.

There are a few counts of this clone. This chain joins TRBV29-1 and TRBJ1-1, with D possibly matching TRBD1 (6 bases). The V gene lost 7 bases and the J gene lost 5 bases, with 20 bases spanning the gap. From germline, CDR1 is SQVTM and CDR2 ANQGSEA. The CDR3 spans 14 residues. CDR3 in amino acids: CSAGSGGLVTEAFF. CDR3 nucleotide sequence: TGCAGCGCGGGATCCGGGGGGCTCGTGACTGAAGCTTTCTTT.

On this clone: The identical CDR3 is also encoded by other nucleotide sequences in the sample. The chain is built from TRBV14 and TRBJ1-6, with no clear D. There are 14 residues in the CDR3. Trimming removed 0 bases from V and 4 bases from J, with 4 bases in between. Germline V gene data show CDR1 as SGHDN and CDR2 as FVKESK. CDR3 region: CASSQETYNSPLHF. As DNA, the CDR3 is TGTGCCAGCAGCCAAGAGACTTATAATTCACCCCTCCACTTT.

J is TRBJ2-7 and V is TRBV28; 7 nucleotides align to TRBD1. V lost 5 bases to trimming and J lost 3 bases; unmatched junction nucleotides: 7. The CDR3 length is 14 residues. CDR1 is MDHEN, CDR2 SYDVKM, per germline. The CDR3 is CASSIQDRVYEQYF. For the CDR3, the DNA is TGTGCCAGCAGTATCCAAGACAGGGTCTACGAGCAGTACTTC.

The chain couples TRBV10-3 to TRBJ2-1; D is uncertain. The CDR3 is 13 residues long. Trimming took 6 bases from V and 8 from J, leaving 14 bases between them. The V gene's germline CDR1 is ENHRY and CDR2 SYGVKD. The CDR3 DNA reads as TGTGCCATCAGACCTCATAGCAACGATGAGCAGTTCTTC. Translating gives CAIRPHSNDEQFF.

The CDR3 loop reads CATSRDRAEKLFF. DNA of the CDR3: TGTGCCACCAGCAGGGACAGGGCCGAAAAACTGTTTTTT. The chain couples TRBV15 to TRBJ1-4, with 8 nucleotides matching TRBD1. The germline CDR1 and CDR2 sequences are LNHNV and YYDKDF (reference sequence). The V segment lost 3 bases and the J segment 8 bases; nucleotides outside the gene matches: 2. The CDR3 has 13 amino acids.

The J gene is TRBJ1-5, the V gene TRBV5-1; D is perhaps TRBD1 (5 bases). The CDR3 contains 16 residues. The V gene's germline CDR1 is SGHRS and CDR2 YFSETQ. V was cut by 1 base and J by 2 bases, with 13 bases left in between. This chain's CDR3 is CASSLIPGGGNQPQHF. CDR3 DNA: TGCGCCAGCAGCTTGATTCCCGGGGGGGGCAATCAGCCCCAGCATTTT. The full variable domain, in which reference TRBV5-1 and TRBJ1-5 provide the parts outside the CDR3, is KAGVTQTPRYLIKTRGQQVTLSCSPISGHRSVSWYQQTPGQGLQFLFEYFSETQRNKGNFPGRFSGRQFSNSRSEMNVSTLELGDSALYLCASSLIPGGGNQPQHFGDGTRLSIL.

The chain has TRBV7-9 and TRBJ2-3, with a tentative D call TRBD1 (6 bases). Trimming took off 3 bases at V and 2 bases at J, with 12 bases between the two ends. CDR3 size: 15 residues. Looked up from germline, CDR1 is SEHNR and CDR2 is FQNEAQ (reference sequence). This CDR3 is CASSLETGNTDTQYF. The CDR3 DNA follows: TGTGCCAGCAGCTTGGAGACAGGCAACACAGATACGCAGTATTTT.

The chain employs TRBV11-2 and TRBJ2-7, with 8 positions matching TRBD2. Germline trimming cut 3 bases from V and 6 bases from J; bases unmatched to any gene: 7. Germline V lookup: CDR1 SGHAT, CDR2 FQNNGV. This CDR3 contains 14 residues. In nucleotides, the CDR3 is TGTGCCAGCAGCTTCAGTCCGGGACTAGTCGAGCAGTACTTC. Its protein product is CASSFSPGLVEQYF.

V usage is TRBV11-2 and J usage is TRBJ2-7, with 11 bases identical to TRBD2. The length of the CDR3 is 16 residues. V lost 5 bases, J lost 7 bases, and 13 bases stayed unmatched. Germline V gene data show CDR1 as SGHAT and CDR2 as FQNNGV. CDR3 loop: CASSPSGTSGLREQYF. The CDR3 DNA sequence: TGTGCCAGCAGCCCTTCCGGGACTAGCGGCCTCCGGGAGCAGTACTTC.

J is TRBJ1-1 and V is TRBV7-3, with 8 nucleotides matching TRBD1. Germline V gene sequence: CDR1 SGHTA, CDR2 FQGTGA. The V and J ends lost 5 bases and 1 base, in that order; junction bases with no gene match: 9. The CDR3 totals 16 residues. Here the CDR3 DNA reads TGTGCCAGCAGCCCCCTATCGACAGGGGCGAACACTGAAGCTTTCTTT. Amino acids: CASSPLSTGANTEAFF. The full variable domain, with the rest looked up from reference TRBV7-3 and TRBJ1-1, is GAGVSQTPSNKVTEKGKYVELRCDPISGHTALYWYRQSLGQGPEFLIYFQGTGAADDSGLPNDRFFAVRPEGSVSTLKIQRTERGDSAVYLCASSPLSTGANTEAFFGQGTRLTVV.

On this clone itself: The sample carries other DNA sequences with the same CDR3. The J gene is TRBJ1-1, the V gene TRBV7-9; tentative D call: TRBD1 (6 bases). Between the trimmed V and J ends, which lost 6 bases and 6 bases, there was a span of 14 bases. The CDR3 consists of 13 residues. From germline, CDR1 is SEHNR and CDR2 FQNEAQ (reference sequence). Here the CDR3 reads CASSSGVSAEAFF. The CDR3 nucleotides read TGTGCCAGCAGTTCAGGGGTCTCCGCTGAAGCTTTCTTT.

The V call is TRBV24-1, the J call TRBJ2-5, with D maybe TRBD2 (5 bases). Deletions cut 3 bases from V and 6 bases from J, with 10 bases between. The CDR3 extends over 13 amino acids. Germline CDR1 and CDR2: KGHDR and SFDVKD. CDR3 nucleotide sequence: TGTGCCACCAGTGATGAGAGGGCACAGACCCAGTACTTC. Amino acids: CATSDERAQTQYF.

V usage is TRBV19 and J usage is TRBJ2-7; D remains ambiguous. Germline values: CDR1 LNHDA, CDR2 SQIVND (reference sequence). The CDR3 contains 14 residues. V lost 0 bases, J lost 2 bases, and 8 bases lay in between. The DNA for the CDR3 is TGTGCCAGTAGTATAGATCTAGTGACCTACGAGCAGTACTTC. Protein product: CASSIDLVTYEQYF.

The chain carries TRBV11-2 and TRBJ1-2; D is perhaps TRBD1 (6 bases). The V gene's germline CDR1 is SGHAT and CDR2 FQNNGV. The CDR3 is 14 amino acids. The ends were cut back, 5 bases at V and 3 bases at J, with 13 bases in the middle. The CDR3 nucleotides are TGTGCCAGCAGCCCAGGGACAAGCTACTATGGCTACACCTTC. This sequence encodes CASSPGTSYYGYTF.

The chain is built from TRBV7-6 and TRBJ2-1, with 7 positions matching TRBD2. Germline values: CDR1 SGHVS, CDR2 FNYEAQ. The junction had 15 bases not matched to a gene; V was cut back by 6 bases and J by 4 bases. The CDR3 spans 17 residues. The CDR3 DNA reads as TGTGCCAGCAGTTCCGAGGCGGCGGGGGAACGATACAATGAGCAGTTCTTC. It codes for CASSSEAAGERYNEQFF.

This clone came up once. The V and J genes are TRBV2 and TRBJ2-7; 9 positions agree with TRBD2. The CDR3 is 13 amino acids. CDR1 is SNHLY, CDR2 FYNNEI, per germline. After removal of 5 bases from V and 5 bases from J, the junction contained 4 bases not matched to a gene. The CDR3 spells CASSLAGFNEQYF. DNA for the CDR3: TGTGCCAGCAGTCTAGCGGGATTCAACGAGCAGTACTTC.